This T cell receptor beta chain was documented in a study of identical twins (dated by TCRdb to 2016 to 2017). Study-level background: TCR alpha and beta repertoires from monozygotic twins, unrelated adults of various ages and cord blood were deep-sequenced to test whether fetal clonotypes persist. To rule out contamination, the twin experiments were replicated at different times with different library preparation protocols. Results the study describes overall, beyond this receptor: Out-of-frame TCR alpha sharing in monozygotic twins was systematically underestimated by recombination models, whereas sharing between unrelated individuals was in agreement with the recombination models. Fewer insertions were carried by abundant cord blood beta clonotypes, a similar but weaker trend appeared in young adult naive repertoires, and no such trend appeared in memory repertoires. A weaker excess of twin sharing was found in beta out-of-frame sequences because the signal-to-noise ratio was lowered by fewer shared sequences. Out-of-frame TCR alpha sequences shared between twins showed an excess of low generation-probability sequences compared with coincidental sharing between unrelated individuals. Because the same donors could not be followed over many years, the conclusions depended on cross-sectional statistical analysis. Zero-insertion analyses could be partly confounded by invariant T cells such as MAIT and iNKT, though diverse VJ usage argued against such confounding for most clonotypes.

This clonotype was detected a few times. The clone's antigen remains unknown. Nothing much larger sits one base from this clone, and base qualities are not available. Unmatched junction bases come to 6, with V trimmed by 1 base and J by 6 bases. The CDR3 has 16 amino acids, counting the end cysteine and phenylalanine. Only the CDR3 DNA is retained, 48 bases long and in frame from the first base. The germline V gene sets CDR1 to SGHAT and CDR2 to FQNNGV. Every donor was a healthy Caucasian. The twin cohort comprised three pairs of female monozygotic twins, all aged about 18 to 30 years. Positive isolation kits from Invitrogen were used to isolate CD4+ and CD8+ T cell populations. Preparation of the library involved 5' RACE. Sequencing was performed on an Illumina HiSeq 2000. A universal primer binding site was added through template switching, and the final cDNA carried a unique molecular identifier so that TCR cDNA molecules could be counted accurately. Specific primers in the conserved constant-segment region were used to synthesize first-strand cDNA for TCR alpha and beta chains. To control for contamination, every cDNA library was double barcoded, receiving both a SMART-Mk sample barcode and Illumina barcodes. Two successive PCR steps introduced TruSeq adapter sequences along with Illumina sample barcodes. The Illumina HiSeq platform was used with custom primers to sequence TCR alpha and beta cDNA libraries. The original pipeline was this. MiGEC was used to process raw reads and extract unique molecular identifiers, and MiXCR was used to find CDR3 positions. Recombination models were inferred per individual with the repgenHMM and IGoR tools using an EM algorithm. The analysis of shared clonotypes was done with the tcR package in R, with sharing normalized by the product of cloneset sizes. To study raw recombination without the effects of thymic and clonal selection, out-of-frame nonproductive sequences were analyzed. Starting from the raw public reads, TCRdb applied fastp trimming at Q25, assembled clones with MiXCR and retained in-frame beta chains. Each entry merges the rows of one CDR3 protein and shows their most common DNA and genes. These V and J calls originate from TCRdb's pipeline instead of the authors' own analysis. This sample gives 460,000 or so distinct CDR3 sequences in total; around 14% of them show up just once. The ten largest clones add up to approximately 0.52% of the sample.

These data were also reused for a study on yellow fever vaccine responses in identical twins. As that second study puts it: The T cell response to vaccination in identical twins was reported by the authors to appear partly convergent and partly personalized. Focusing on identical twins, the study followed the T cell clones that responded to the vaccine, and did so with precision.

In this chain, TRBV11-2 is recombined with TRBJ2-1, with TRBD2 identical over 10 junction bases. The material sequenced was CD4+ T cells sorted from blood. The sequence derives from a woman between 18 and 29 years old in good health. The CDR3 in this case is CASSLGVLAGSNEQFF. The DNA sequence follows: TGTGCCAGCAGCTTAGGGGTACTAGCGGGGAGCAATGAGCAGTTCTTC.